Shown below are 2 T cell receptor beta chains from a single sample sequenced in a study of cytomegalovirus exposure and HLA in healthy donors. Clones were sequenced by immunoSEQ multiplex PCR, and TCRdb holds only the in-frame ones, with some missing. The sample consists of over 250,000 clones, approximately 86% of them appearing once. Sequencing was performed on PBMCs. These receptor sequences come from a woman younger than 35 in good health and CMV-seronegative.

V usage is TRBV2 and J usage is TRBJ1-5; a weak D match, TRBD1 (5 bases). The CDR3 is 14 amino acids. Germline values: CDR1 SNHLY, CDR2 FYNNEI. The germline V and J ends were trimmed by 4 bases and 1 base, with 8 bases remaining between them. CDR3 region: CASSAGLSNQPQHF. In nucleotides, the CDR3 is TGTGCCAGCAGTGCAGGGCTGAGCAATCAGCCCCAGCATTTT.

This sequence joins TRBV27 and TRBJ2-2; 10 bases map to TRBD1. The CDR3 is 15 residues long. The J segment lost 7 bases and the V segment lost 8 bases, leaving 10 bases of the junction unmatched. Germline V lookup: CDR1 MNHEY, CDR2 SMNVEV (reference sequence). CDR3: CASCSGQGWIGELFF. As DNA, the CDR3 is TGTGCCAGCTGTTCGGGACAGGGGTGGATCGGGGAGCTGTTTTTT.